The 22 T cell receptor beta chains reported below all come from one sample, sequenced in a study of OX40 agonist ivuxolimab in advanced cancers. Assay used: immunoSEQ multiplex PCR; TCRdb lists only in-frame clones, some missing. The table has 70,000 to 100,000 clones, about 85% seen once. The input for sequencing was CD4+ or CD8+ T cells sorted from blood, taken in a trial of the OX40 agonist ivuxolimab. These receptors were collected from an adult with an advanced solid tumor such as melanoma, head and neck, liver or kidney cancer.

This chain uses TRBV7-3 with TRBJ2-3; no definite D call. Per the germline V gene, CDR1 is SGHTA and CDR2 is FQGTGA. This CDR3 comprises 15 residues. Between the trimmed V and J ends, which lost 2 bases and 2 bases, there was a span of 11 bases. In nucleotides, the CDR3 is TGTGCCAGCAGCTTAGGGCTAGTGCCCACAGATACGCAGTATTTT. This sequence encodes CASSLGLVPTDTQYF.

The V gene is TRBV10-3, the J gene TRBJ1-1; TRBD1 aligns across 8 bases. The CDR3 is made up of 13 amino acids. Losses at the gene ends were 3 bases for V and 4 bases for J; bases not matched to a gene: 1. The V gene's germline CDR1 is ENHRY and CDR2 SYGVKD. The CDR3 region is CAISEGQGTEAFF. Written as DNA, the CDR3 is TGTGCCATCAGTGAAGGACAGGGCACTGAAGCTTTCTTT.

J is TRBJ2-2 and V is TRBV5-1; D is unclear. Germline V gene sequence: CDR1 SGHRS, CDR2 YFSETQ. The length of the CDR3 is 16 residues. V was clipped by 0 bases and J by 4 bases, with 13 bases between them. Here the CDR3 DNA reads TGCGCCAGCAGCTTGGGACTCTCGACGGGCACCGGGGAGCTGTTTTTT. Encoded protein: CASSLGLSTGTGELFF.

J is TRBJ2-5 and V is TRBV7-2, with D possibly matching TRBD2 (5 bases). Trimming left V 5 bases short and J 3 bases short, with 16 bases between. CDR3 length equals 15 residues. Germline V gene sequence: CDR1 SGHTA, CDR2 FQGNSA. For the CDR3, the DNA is TGTGCCAGCAGCGCCGGGTCAGTGGGAGAAGAGACCCAGTACTTC. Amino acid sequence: CASSAGSVGEETQYF.

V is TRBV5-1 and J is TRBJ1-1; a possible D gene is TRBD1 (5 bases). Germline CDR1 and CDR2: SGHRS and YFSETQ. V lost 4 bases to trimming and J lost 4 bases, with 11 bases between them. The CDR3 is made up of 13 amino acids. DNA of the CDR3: TGCGCCAGCAGCCCCAGGGAGGGCACTGAAGCTTTCTTT. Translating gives CASSPREGTEAFF.

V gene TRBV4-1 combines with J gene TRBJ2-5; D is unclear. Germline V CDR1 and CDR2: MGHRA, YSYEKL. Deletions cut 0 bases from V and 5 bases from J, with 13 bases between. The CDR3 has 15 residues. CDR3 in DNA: TGCGCCAGCAGCCAAGAGTTTCCTACCCGGGAGACCCAGTACTTC. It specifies CASSQEFPTRETQYF.

This CDR3 is CASSPTSGGYNEQFF. CDR3 nucleotides: TGTGCCAGCAGCCCGACTAGCGGGGGCTACAATGAGCAGTTCTTC. The chain uses TRBV7-7 and TRBJ2-1, with TRBD2 matching over 12 bases. The germline CDR1 and CDR2 sequences are SSHAT and FNYEAQ (reference sequence). The trim removed 5 bases at V and 3 bases at J, leaving 2 bases unmatched. The CDR3 is made up of 15 amino acids.

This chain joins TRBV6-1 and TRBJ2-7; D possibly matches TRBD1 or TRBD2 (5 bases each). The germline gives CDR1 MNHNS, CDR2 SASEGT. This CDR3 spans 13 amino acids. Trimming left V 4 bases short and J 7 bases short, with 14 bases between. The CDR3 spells CASSGDGAGEQYV. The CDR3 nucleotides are TGTGCCAGCAGTGGCGACGGGGCAGGGGAGCAGTACGTC.

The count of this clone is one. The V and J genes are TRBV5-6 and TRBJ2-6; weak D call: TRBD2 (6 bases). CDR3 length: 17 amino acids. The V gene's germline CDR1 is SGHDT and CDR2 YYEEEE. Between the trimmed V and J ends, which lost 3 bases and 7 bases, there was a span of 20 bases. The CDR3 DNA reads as TGTGCCAGCAGCTGGGGACTGTCCCCTGGGGTAGCCAACGTCCTGACTTTC. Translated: CASSWGLSPGVANVLTF.

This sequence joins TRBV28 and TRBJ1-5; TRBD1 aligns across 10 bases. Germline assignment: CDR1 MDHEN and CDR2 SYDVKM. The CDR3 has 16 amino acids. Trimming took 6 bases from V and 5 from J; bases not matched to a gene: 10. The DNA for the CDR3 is TGTGCCAGCAGCTCCCCTTTGACAGGGGGCCATCAGCCCCAGCATTTT. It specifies CASSSPLTGGHQPQHF.

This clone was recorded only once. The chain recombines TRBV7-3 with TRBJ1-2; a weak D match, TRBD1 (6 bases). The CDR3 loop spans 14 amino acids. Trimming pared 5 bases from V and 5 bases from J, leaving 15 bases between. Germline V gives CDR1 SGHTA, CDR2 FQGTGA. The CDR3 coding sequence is TGTGCCAGCAGCCCGAGCGGGGGCACTTATGGCTACACCTTC. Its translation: CASSPSGGTYGYTF.

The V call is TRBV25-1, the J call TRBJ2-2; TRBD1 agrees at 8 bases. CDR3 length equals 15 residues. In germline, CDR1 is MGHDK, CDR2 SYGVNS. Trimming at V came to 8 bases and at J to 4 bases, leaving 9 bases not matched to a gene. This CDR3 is CASGGQGASTGELFF. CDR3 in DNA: TGTGCCAGCGGAGGGCAGGGGGCCAGCACCGGGGAGCTGTTTTTT. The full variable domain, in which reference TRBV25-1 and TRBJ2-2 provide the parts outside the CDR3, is EADIYQTPRYLVIGTGKKITLECSQTMGHDKMYWYQQDPGMELHLIHYSYGVNSTEKGDLSSESTVSRIRTEHFPLTLESARPSHTSQYLCASGGQGASTGELFFGEGSRLTVL.

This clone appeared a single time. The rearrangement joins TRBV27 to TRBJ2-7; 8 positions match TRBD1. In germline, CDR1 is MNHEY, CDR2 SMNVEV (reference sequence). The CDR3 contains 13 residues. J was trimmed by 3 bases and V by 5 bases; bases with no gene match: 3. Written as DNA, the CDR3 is TGTGCCAGCAGTGCTACAGGGGGCTACGAGCAGTACGTC. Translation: CASSATGGYEQYV.

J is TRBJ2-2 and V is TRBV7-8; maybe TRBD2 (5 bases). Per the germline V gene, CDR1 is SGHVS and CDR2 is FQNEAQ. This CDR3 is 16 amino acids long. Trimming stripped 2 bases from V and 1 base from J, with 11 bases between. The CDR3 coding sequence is TGTGCCAGCAGCTTACTGCTGGGGAGGAACACCGGGGAGCTGTTTTTT. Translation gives CASSLLLGRNTGELFF.

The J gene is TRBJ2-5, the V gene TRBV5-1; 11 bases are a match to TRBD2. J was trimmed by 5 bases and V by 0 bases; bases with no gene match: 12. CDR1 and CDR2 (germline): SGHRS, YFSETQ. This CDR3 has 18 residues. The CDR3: CASSLGLAGGPTEETQYF. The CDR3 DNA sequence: TGCGCCAGCAGCTTGGGCCTAGCGGGGGGCCCGACAGAGGAGACCCAGTACTTC.

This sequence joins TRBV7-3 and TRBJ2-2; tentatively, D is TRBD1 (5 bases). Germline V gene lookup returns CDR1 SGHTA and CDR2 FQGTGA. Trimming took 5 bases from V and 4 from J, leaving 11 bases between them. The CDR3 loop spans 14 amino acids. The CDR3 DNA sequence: TGTGCCAGCAGCAATTCAGGGCTCACCGGGGAGCTGTTTTTT. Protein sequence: CASSNSGLTGELFF.

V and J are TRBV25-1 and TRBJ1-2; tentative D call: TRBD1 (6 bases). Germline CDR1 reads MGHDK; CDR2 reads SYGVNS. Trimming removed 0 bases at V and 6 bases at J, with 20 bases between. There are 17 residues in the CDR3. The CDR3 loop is CASSEYIRGRDKDGYTF. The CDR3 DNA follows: TGTGCCAGCAGTGAATATATTCGAGGCCGGGACAAGGATGGCTACACCTTC.

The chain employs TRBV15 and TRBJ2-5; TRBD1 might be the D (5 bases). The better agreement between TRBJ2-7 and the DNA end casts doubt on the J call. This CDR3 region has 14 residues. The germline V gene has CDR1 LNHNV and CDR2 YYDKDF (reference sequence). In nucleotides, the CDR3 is TGTGCCACCAGCATCCCAAAGGGGCACTACGAGCAGTACTTC. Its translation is CATSIPKGHYEQYF.

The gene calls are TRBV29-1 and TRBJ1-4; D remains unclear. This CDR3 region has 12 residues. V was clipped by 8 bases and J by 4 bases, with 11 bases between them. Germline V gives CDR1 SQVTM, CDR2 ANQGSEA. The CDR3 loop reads CSYRESNEKLFF. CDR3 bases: TGCAGCTACCGGGAGAGTAATGAAAAACTGTTTTTT.

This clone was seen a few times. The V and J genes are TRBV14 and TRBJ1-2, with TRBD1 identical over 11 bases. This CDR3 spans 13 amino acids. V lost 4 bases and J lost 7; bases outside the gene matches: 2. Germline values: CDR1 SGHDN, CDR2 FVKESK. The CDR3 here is CASSPDRGLGYTF. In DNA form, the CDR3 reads TGTGCCAGCAGCCCGGACAGGGGGCTTGGCTACACCTTC.

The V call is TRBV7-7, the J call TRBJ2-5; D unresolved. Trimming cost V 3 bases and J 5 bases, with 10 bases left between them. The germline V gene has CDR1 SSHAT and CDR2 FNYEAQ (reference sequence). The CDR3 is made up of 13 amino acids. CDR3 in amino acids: CASSFGPEETQYF. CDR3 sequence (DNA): TGTGCCAGCAGCTTCGGCCCAGAGGAGACCCAGTACTTC.

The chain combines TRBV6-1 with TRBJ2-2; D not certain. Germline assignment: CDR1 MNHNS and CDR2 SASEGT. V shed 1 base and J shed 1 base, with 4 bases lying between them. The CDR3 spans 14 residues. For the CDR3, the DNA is TGTGCCAGCAGTGAAGGCCGGAACACCGGGGAGCTGTTTTTT. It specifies CASSEGRNTGELFF.